This TCR beta chain emerged from a study of regulatory and conventional T cells in RAG deficiency. Study-level points and caveats: Shannon entropy was markedly lower and Simpson indices higher in RAG-deficient patients than control T-cell subsets. In Omenn syndrome, sorted "Tregs" may be peripherally activated cells. Shorter CDR3s in all patient subsets; >90% Treg-Tconv overlap in Omenn.

The protocol was immunoSEQ multiplex PCR, while the TCRdb copy is restricted to in-frame clones and leaves out a portion. The sample has fewer than 6,500 clones; about 90% are singletons. This clone was recorded a few times. What it recognizes is unknown. The source of this sequence is a human donor with RAG deficiency presenting as severe combined immunodeficiency. Sequencing input: CD8+ T cells sorted from blood.

CDR3 loop: CASSQERWWTEAFF. The CDR3 DNA follows: TGCGCCAGCAGCCAAGAAAGGTGGTGGACTGAAGCTTTCTTT. The gene calls are TRBV4-1 and TRBJ1-1; unclear D gene. This CDR3 has 14 amino acids. Germline V gene sequence: CDR1 MGHRA, CDR2 YSYEKL. Deletions cut 0 bases from V and 5 bases from J, with 10 bases between.